This T cell receptor beta chain was obtained from a study of blood T cell repertoires in COVID-19. The wider study: Some COVID-19 samples were acute and others convalescent; all came from the United States, Italy and Spain.

Methods used by the authors: Reference gene primer amplification yielded estimated nucleated cell counts. Sequenced by immunoSEQ multiplex PCR; TCRdb stores in-frame clones only, minus some. The DNA gave D and trimming, while V, J and clone size come from that table. Here the sample spans roughly 700,000 clones, about 90% being singletons. V lost 5 bases to trimming and J lost 4 bases, with 12 bases between them. The CDR3 is 13 residues long. CDR1 LGHNA and CDR2 YSLEER come from the germline V gene. Sequencing used peripheral blood. The sequence derives from a woman between 18 and 30 years old with acute or convalescent COVID-19. V is TRBV4-3 and J is TRBJ2-7; D gene unclear. Here the CDR3 DNA reads TGCGCCAGCAGCGTCAGTCCCCTTTACGAGCAGTACTTC. Protein sequence: CASSVSPLYEQYF.